What follows is one T cell receptor (beta chain) and its context. As yet, its antigen is unknown. This entry comes from a study of cytomegalovirus exposure and HLA in healthy donors. Study results and limitations: In vitro testing confirmed a few CMV-associated chains as specific for CMV antigens. Overall, around 150 TCR beta chains were annotated as cytomegalovirus-associated.

Sequencing used immunoSEQ multiplex PCR; TCRdb keeps in-frame clones, though not all of them. The repertoire includes 67,000 or so clones, 94% of them detected once, and roughly 1.4% sits in the top ten. V was shortened by 4 bases and J by 4 bases, with 16 bases between the two germline ends. This CDR3 has 15 amino acids. Germline assignment: CDR1 MNHNS and CDR2 SASEGT. The chain recombines TRBV6-1 with TRBJ1-1; D possibly corresponds to TRBD1 (5 bases). This clonotype was obtained from a man in his late teens or twenties in good health and CMV-seropositive. Sequences were obtained from PBMCs. The DNA of the CDR3 is TGTGCCAGCAGTGCCCAAGGGGTTCCCGGCACTGAAGCTTTCTTT. It translates to CASSAQGVPGTEAFF.